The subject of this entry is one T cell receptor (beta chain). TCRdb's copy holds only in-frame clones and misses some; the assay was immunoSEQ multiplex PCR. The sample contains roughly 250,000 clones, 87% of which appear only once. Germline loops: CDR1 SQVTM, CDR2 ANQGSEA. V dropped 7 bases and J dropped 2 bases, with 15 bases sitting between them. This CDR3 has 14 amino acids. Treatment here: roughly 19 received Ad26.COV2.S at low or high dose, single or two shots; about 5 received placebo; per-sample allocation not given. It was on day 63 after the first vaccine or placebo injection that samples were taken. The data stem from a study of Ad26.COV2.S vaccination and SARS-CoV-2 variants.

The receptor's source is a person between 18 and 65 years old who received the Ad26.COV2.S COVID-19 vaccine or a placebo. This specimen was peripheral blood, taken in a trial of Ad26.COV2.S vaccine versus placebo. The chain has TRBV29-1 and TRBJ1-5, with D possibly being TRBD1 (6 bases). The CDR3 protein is CSAQTGFGNQPQHF. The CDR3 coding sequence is TGCAGCGCACAAACAGGGTTTGGCAATCAGCCCCAGCATTTT.